These T cell receptor beta chains were read from a single sample in a study of blood T cell repertoires in COVID-19. Some clones are missing from TCRdb's copy, which holds only in-frame ones; the method was immunoSEQ multiplex PCR. The sample has about 59,000 clones; roughly 87% are singletons. Sample: peripheral blood. Receptors originate from an older man in a cohort sampled during active COVID-19. CDR3s include the opening cysteine and the closing phenylalanine or tryptophan. The D gene is left open where the match is weak. Rows give clone size only sometimes, using once, few, many, or a class for an expanded clone.

J gene: TRBJ1-3
D gene: NA
clone size: NA
V gene: TRBV9
CDR3 protein: CASSPLPQGNSGNTIYF
CDR3 DNA: TGTGCCAGCAGCCCACTACCACAGGGCAACTCTGGAAACACCATATATTTT

J gene: TRBJ2-3
D gene: TRBD2
clone size: NA
V gene: TRBV5-1
CDR3 protein: CASSLGTSGATDTQYF
CDR3 DNA: TGCGCCAGCAGCTTGGGGACTAGCGGAGCCACAGATACGCAGTATTTT

J gene: TRBJ1-6
D gene: NA
clone size: NA
V gene: TRBV5-5
CDR3 protein: CASSALSSYNSPLHF
CDR3 DNA: TGTGCCAGCAGCGCCCTAAGCTCCTATAATTCACCCCTCCACTTT

J gene: TRBJ2-7
D gene: NA
clone size: once
V gene: TRBV18
CDR3 protein: CASSPRVGGDGEQYF
CDR3 DNA: TGTGCCAGCTCACCACGGGTCGGAGGGGACGGCGAGCAGTACTTC

J gene: TRBJ1-3
D gene: NA
clone size: NA
V gene: TRBV30
CDR3 protein: CAWMGHGSSGNTIYF
CDR3 DNA: TGTGCCTGGATGGGCCACGGGAGCTCTGGAAACACCATATATTTT

J gene: TRBJ2-5
D gene: NA
clone size: NA
V gene: TRBV7-2
CDR3 protein: CASSLDWSRETQYF
CDR3 DNA: TGTGCCAGCAGCTTGGACTGGTCCCGGGAGACCCAGTACTTC

J gene: TRBJ1-5
D gene: NA
clone size: NA
V gene: TRBV30
CDR3 protein: CAWSELPGEPQHF
CDR3 DNA: TGTGCCTGGAGTGAATTGCCAGGGGAGCCCCAGCATTTT

J gene: TRBJ2-7
D gene: TRBD2
clone size: NA
V gene: TRBV4-1
CDR3 protein: CASSQDGPGGTYEQYF
CDR3 DNA: TGCGCCAGCAGCCAAGATGGACCGGGAGGAACCTACGAGCAGTACTTC

J gene: TRBJ1-2
D gene: NA
clone size: NA
V gene: TRBV6-6
CDR3 protein: CASRGEGSEGGYTF
CDR3 DNA: TGTGCCAGCAGGGGGGAGGGGTCGGAGGGAGGCTACACCTTC

J gene: TRBJ2-5
D gene: TRBD2
clone size: once
V gene: TRBV5-1
CDR3 protein: CASSTGGGETQYF
CDR3 DNA: TGCGCCAGCAGTACGGGGGGAGGGGAGACCCAGTACTTC

J gene: TRBJ2-3
D gene: TRBD2
clone size: NA
V gene: TRBV7-3
CDR3 protein: CASSLRAGVSTDTQYF
CDR3 DNA: TGTGCCAGCAGCTTAAGGGCGGGGGTAAGCACAGATACGCAGTATTTT

J gene: TRBJ1-1
D gene: NA
clone size: NA
V gene: TRBV3-1/TRBV3-2
CDR3 protein: CASSAGNTEAFF
CDR3 DNA: TGTGCCAGCAGCGCCGGGAACACTGAAGCTTTCTTT

J gene: TRBJ2-7
D gene: NA
clone size: once
V gene: TRBV19
CDR3 protein: CASSMGWARDTYEQYF
CDR3 DNA: TGTGCCAGTAGTATGGGCTGGGCGAGGGACACCTACGAGCAGTACTTC

J gene: TRBJ1-5
D gene: NA
clone size: NA
V gene: TRBV6-1
CDR3 protein: CASSEEGQNNQPQHF
CDR3 DNA: TGTGCCAGCAGTGAAGAAGGACAGAACAATCAGCCCCAGCATTTT

J gene: TRBJ2-7
D gene: TRBD1
clone size: few
V gene: TRBV19
CDR3 protein: CASSATWDSSYEQYF
CDR3 DNA: TGTGCCAGTAGTGCCACTTGGGACAGCTCCTACGAGCAGTACTTC

J gene: TRBJ2-7
D gene: NA
clone size: NA
V gene: TRBV2
CDR3 protein: CATGLDYEQYF
CDR3 DNA: TGTGCCACAGGGTTAGACTACGAGCAGTACTTC

J gene: TRBJ1-1
D gene: TRBD1
clone size: NA
V gene: TRBV10-3
CDR3 protein: CAISEDVRTGGQAFF
CDR3 DNA: TGTGCCATCAGTGAGGATGTAAGGACAGGGGGCCAAGCTTTCTTT

J gene: TRBJ2-7
D gene: TRBD2
clone size: NA
V gene: TRBV30
CDR3 protein: CAWSFPLADSYEQYF
CDR3 DNA: TGTGCCTGGAGTTTCCCGCTAGCGGACTCCTACGAGCAGTACTTC

J gene: TRBJ1-2
D gene: TRBD1
clone size: few
V gene: TRBV7-9
CDR3 protein: CASSLHQGAQVYGYTF
CDR3 DNA: TGTGCCAGCAGCTTACACCAGGGGGCGCAAGTCTATGGCTACACCTTC

J gene: TRBJ2-1
D gene: NA
clone size: NA
V gene: TRBV10-3
CDR3 protein: CAISENNNEQFF
CDR3 DNA: TGTGCCATCAGTGAGAATAACAATGAGCAGTTCTTC

J gene: TRBJ1-1
D gene: NA
clone size: NA
V gene: TRBV7-2
CDR3 protein: CASSFGGTGTEAFF
CDR3 DNA: TGTGCCAGCAGCTTCGGGGGAACCGGCACTGAAGCTTTCTTT

J gene: TRBJ2-7
D gene: TRBD1
clone size: NA
V gene: TRBV3-1/TRBV3-2
CDR3 protein: CASSPAPGQGLNEQYF
CDR3 DNA: TGTGCCAGCAGCCCAGCCCCGGGACAGGGTCTCAACGAGCAGTACTTC

J gene: TRBJ2-3
D gene: TRBD1
clone size: NA
V gene: TRBV19
CDR3 protein: CASSSGQGTDTQYF
CDR3 DNA: TGTGCCAGTAGTAGCGGACAGGGTACAGATACGCAGTATTTT

J gene: TRBJ2-5
D gene: TRBD2
clone size: NA
V gene: TRBV19
CDR3 protein: CASSISSGRARQETQYF
CDR3 DNA: TGTGCCAGTAGTATTTCTAGCGGGAGGGCGAGGCAAGAGACCCAGTACTTC

J gene: TRBJ2-7
D gene: NA
clone size: NA
V gene: TRBV3-1/TRBV3-2
CDR3 protein: CASSQYYEQYF
CDR3 DNA: TGTGCCAGCAGCCAGTACTACGAGCAGTACTTC

J gene: TRBJ2-5
D gene: NA
clone size: NA
V gene: TRBV24-1
CDR3 protein: CATSDFLGETQYF
CDR3 DNA: TGTGCCACCAGTGATTTCCTCGGAGAGACCCAGTACTTC

J gene: TRBJ1-6
D gene: TRBD1
clone size: NA
V gene: TRBV9
CDR3 protein: CASSGTGDPYNSPLHF
CDR3 DNA: TGTGCCAGCAGCGGAACAGGGGACCCCTATAATTCACCCCTCCACTTT

J gene: TRBJ1-5
D gene: TRBD1
clone size: NA
V gene: TRBV5-1
CDR3 protein: CASSLGDRGDSNQPQHF
CDR3 DNA: TGCGCCAGCAGCTTAGGGGACAGGGGGGATAGCAATCAGCCCCAGCATTTT

J gene: TRBJ2-5
D gene: TRBD2
clone size: NA
V gene: TRBV25-1
CDR3 protein: CASSESGGWETQYF
CDR3 DNA: TGTGCCAGCAGTGAATCCGGGGGGTGGGAGACCCAGTACTTC

J gene: TRBJ2-3
D gene: TRBD1
clone size: NA
V gene: TRBV18
CDR3 protein: CASSLSDRASADTQYF
CDR3 DNA: TGTGCCAGCTCACTCTCGGACAGGGCTAGCGCAGATACGCAGTATTTT

J gene: TRBJ1-5
D gene: TRBD1
clone size: few
V gene: TRBV4-1
CDR3 protein: CASSSRDREYSNQPQHF
CDR3 DNA: TGCGCCAGCAGCTCCCGGGACAGGGAGTATAGCAATCAGCCCCAGCATTTT

J gene: TRBJ1-4
D gene: TRBD1
clone size: NA
V gene: TRBV4-1
CDR3 protein: CASSHWTGEEKLFF
CDR3 DNA: TGCGCCAGCAGCCATTGGACAGGGGAGGAAAAACTGTTTTTT

J gene: TRBJ2-5
D gene: TRBD1
clone size: NA
V gene: TRBV7-9
CDR3 protein: CASSSYGTDQETQYF
CDR3 DNA: TGTGCCAGCAGCTCCTACGGGACAGACCAAGAGACCCAGTACTTC

J gene: TRBJ2-2
D gene: TRBD1
clone size: few
V gene: TRBV5-1
CDR3 protein: CASSLGQGVTGELFF
CDR3 DNA: TGCGCCAGCAGCTTGGGACAGGGGGTCACCGGGGAGCTGTTTTTT

J gene: TRBJ2-7
D gene: TRBD1
clone size: NA
V gene: TRBV27
CDR3 protein: CASSLKSPGTGGYEQYF
CDR3 DNA: TGTGCCAGCAGTTTAAAGTCTCCCGGGACAGGGGGTTACGAGCAGTACTTC

J gene: TRBJ2-1
D gene: TRBD2
clone size: NA
V gene: TRBV6-2/TRBV6-3
CDR3 protein: CASSSSGGAHEQFF
CDR3 DNA: TGTGCCAGCAGTTCTAGCGGGGGGGCGCATGAGCAGTTCTTC

J gene: TRBJ2-3
D gene: NA
clone size: NA
V gene: TRBV7-2
CDR3 protein: CASSARPGDTQYF
CDR3 DNA: TGTGCCAGCAGCGCGCGCCCGGGAGATACGCAGTATTTT

J gene: TRBJ1-4
D gene: NA
clone size: once
V gene: TRBV6-1
CDR3 protein: CASSEAGATNEKLFF
CDR3 DNA: TGTGCCAGCAGTGAAGCCGGGGCAACTAATGAAAAACTGTTTTTT

J gene: TRBJ2-7
D gene: NA
clone size: NA
V gene: TRBV5-6
CDR3 protein: CASSPKRAASYEQYF
CDR3 DNA: TGTGCCAGCAGCCCTAAGAGAGCGGCATCCTACGAGCAGTACTTC

J gene: TRBJ2-3
D gene: NA
clone size: NA
V gene: TRBV30
CDR3 protein: CAWSVTPTGSSTDTQYF
CDR3 DNA: TGTGCCTGGAGTGTAACCCCCACGGGATCTAGCACAGATACGCAGTATTTT

J gene: TRBJ2-3
D gene: TRBD2
clone size: NA
V gene: TRBV15
CDR3 protein: CATSRTLASTDTQYF
CDR3 DNA: TGTGCCACCAGCAGAACACTAGCGAGCACAGATACGCAGTATTTT

J gene: TRBJ1-3
D gene: NA
clone size: once
V gene: TRBV9
CDR3 protein: CASSPRPQGPGNTIYF
CDR3 DNA: TGTGCCAGCAGCCCCCGGCCTCAGGGCCCTGGAAACACCATATATTTT

J gene: TRBJ2-7
D gene: TRBD2
clone size: NA
V gene: TRBV3-1/TRBV3-2
CDR3 protein: CASSRGTSGGPRYF
CDR3 DNA: TGTGCCAGCAGCCGAGGGACTAGCGGGGGCCCCCGGTACTTC

J gene: TRBJ1-2
D gene: TRBD1
clone size: few
V gene: TRBV2
CDR3 protein: CASSEARDRGPGYTF
CDR3 DNA: TGTGCCAGCAGTGAAGCGCGGGACAGGGGGCCTGGCTACACCTTC

J gene: TRBJ2-7
D gene: TRBD1
clone size: NA
V gene: TRBV5-6
CDR3 protein: CASSGDRGREQYF
CDR3 DNA: TGTGCCAGCAGCGGTGACAGGGGGCGGGAGCAGTACTTC

J gene: TRBJ1-1
D gene: NA
clone size: large
V gene: TRBV14
CDR3 protein: CASSRGPNTEAFF
CDR3 DNA: TGTGCCAGCAGCCGGGGGCCGAACACTGAAGCTTTCTTT

J gene: TRBJ1-2
D gene: NA
clone size: NA
V gene: TRBV6-5
CDR3 protein: CASRGRPAIEGYTF
CDR3 DNA: TGTGCCAGCAGGGGGCGTCCGGCCATAGAGGGCTACACCTTC

J gene: TRBJ1-2
D gene: NA
clone size: once
V gene: TRBV7-2
CDR3 protein: CASSLDLRGHYGYTF
CDR3 DNA: TGTGCCAGCAGCTTAGATCTTAGGGGCCACTATGGCTACACCTTC

J gene: TRBJ2-5
D gene: TRBD2
clone size: few
V gene: TRBV5-4
CDR3 protein: CASSIAGTSGGLRYF
CDR3 DNA: TGTGCCAGCAGCATAGCCGGGACTAGCGGGGGCCTTAGGTACTTC

J gene: TRBJ2-5
D gene: TRBD2
clone size: NA
V gene: TRBV9
CDR3 protein: CASSSGTSGGDKETQYF
CDR3 DNA: TGTGCCAGCAGCTCAGGGACTAGCGGGGGGGATAAAGAGACCCAGTACTTC

J gene: TRBJ2-6
D gene: TRBD1
clone size: once
V gene: TRBV7-3
CDR3 protein: CASSYPGPPRGFSGANVLTF
CDR3 DNA: TGTGCCAGCAGCTATCCTGGACCGCCCAGGGGGTTCTCTGGGGCCAACGTCCTGACTTTC